This TCR beta chain stems from a study of regulatory dendritic cells for organ transplantation (dated 2017 in TCRdb). At the level of the whole study: The TCRbeta repertoires of sorted naive and memory CD4+ and CD8+ T cells were sequenced before and after allostimulation with regulatory or mature dendritic cells. Overall results and qualifications from the work: The authors pointed out considerable heterogeneity between individuals in the alloreactive memory CD8+ T cell pool, and only a couple of subjects were sequenced. Of the resting subsets, the one holding the most alloreactive TCR clonotypes was memory CD8+ T cells. Expansion of memory CD8+ clones was induced by allostimulation in both subjects, but more limited expansion appeared to be induced by regulatory dendritic cells than by mature dendritic cells. The repertoires of naive CD4+ and CD8+ T cells were highly diverse, while memory cell repertoires were less diverse, with memory CD8+ cells being the most oligoclonal.

Comments on this clone: Its antigen is unknown. No base-level quality is on record; no much larger clone is a single base apart.

FACS was used to sort CD4+ or CD8+ cells into naive T cells, defined as CD45RA+, and memory T cells, defined as CD45RO+. T cells for TCR sequencing came from a couple of healthy control subjects. For the mixed lymphocyte reactions, sorted T cell subsets left unstimulated acted as baseline controls. Genomic DNA was extracted with the Qiagen DNeasy Blood & Tissue Kit. TCRbeta CDR3 regions were amplified by multiplexed two-step PCR using Vbeta-specific forward primers and Jbeta-specific reverse primers. TCRbeta libraries were sequenced on an Illumina instrument through the immunoSEQ service. The source study handled its data this way. IMGT annotation was used to assign V, D and J genes, and synthetic CDR3 analogues were used to correct counts for multiplex PCR bias. Repertoire clonality was computed in the immunoSEQ Analyzer as one minus normalized Shannon entropy. Fisher's exact test with Benjamini-Hochberg false discovery rate control was used to define clonal expansion, with two-tailed P<0.01. TCRdb holds this immuneACCESS table with in-frame rearrangements only. Some clones are missing; in checked studies, unresolved V genes explain under half, and the rest has no known cause. V, J and clone size reflect that table, while D and trimming were determined from the DNA. The sample table shows tens of thousands of clones, and roughly 69% are seen once. The ten largest clones take up 0.75% to 0.95% of the sample.

The CDR3 runs 13 residues from the cysteine to the phenylalanine. The only DNA kept is the CDR3, 39 bases in frame from the first base. CDR1 MNHEY and CDR2 SVGAGI were looked up in the germline V gene. V and J are truncated by 5 bases and 10 bases respectively, leaving an intervening sequence of 16 bases. Source material: memory CD4+ T cells from blood. The cell subset or site label, as the study defines it: CD45RO+ memory T cells. This TCR was recovered from a human donor in good health. Recombination connected TRBV6-5 to TRBJ2-3, and TRBD2 may be the D gene, going by 7 matching bases. The DNA sequence follows: TGTGCCAGCAGTCCCCGGAGAGGGGGGGCGCAGTATTTT. It is translated as CASSPRRGGAQYF.